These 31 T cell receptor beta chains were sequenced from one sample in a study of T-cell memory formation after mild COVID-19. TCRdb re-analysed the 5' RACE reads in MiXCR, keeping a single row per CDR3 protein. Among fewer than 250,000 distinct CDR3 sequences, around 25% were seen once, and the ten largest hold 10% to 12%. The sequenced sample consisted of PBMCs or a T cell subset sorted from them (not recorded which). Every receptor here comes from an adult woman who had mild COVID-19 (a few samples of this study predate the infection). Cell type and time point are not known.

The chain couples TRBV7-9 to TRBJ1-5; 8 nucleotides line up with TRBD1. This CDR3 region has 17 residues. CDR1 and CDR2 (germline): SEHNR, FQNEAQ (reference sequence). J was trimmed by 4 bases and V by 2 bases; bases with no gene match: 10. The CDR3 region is CASSLWMGQDGNQPQHF. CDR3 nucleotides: TGTGCCAGCAGCTTATGGATGGGACAGGATGGTAATCAGCCCCAGCATTTT.

DNA of the CDR3: TGTGCCAGCAGCTTGACGGGAGACAGTGAGCAGTTCTTC. The encoded protein is CASSLTGDSEQFF. V and J are TRBV7-9 and TRBJ2-1; D possibly corresponds to TRBD2 (6 bases). CDR1 and CDR2 from the germline V gene are SEHNR and FQNEAQ (reference sequence). The CDR3 has 13 residues. V was pared by 3 bases and J by 9 bases, with 12 bases between.

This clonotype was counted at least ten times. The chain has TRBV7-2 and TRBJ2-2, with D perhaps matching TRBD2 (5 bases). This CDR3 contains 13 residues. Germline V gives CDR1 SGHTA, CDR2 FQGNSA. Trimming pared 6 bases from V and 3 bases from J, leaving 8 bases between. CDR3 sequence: CASRKGDTGELFF. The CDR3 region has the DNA TGTGCCAGCAGAAAGGGAGACACCGGGGAGCTGTTTTTT.

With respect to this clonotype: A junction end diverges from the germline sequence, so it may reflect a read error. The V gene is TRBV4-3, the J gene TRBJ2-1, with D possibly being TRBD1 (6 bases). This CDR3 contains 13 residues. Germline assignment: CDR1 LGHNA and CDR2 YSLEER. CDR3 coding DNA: TGCGCCAGCAGCCAAGATGCCGGGACACGACCCCTCTTC. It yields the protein CASSQDAGTRPLF.

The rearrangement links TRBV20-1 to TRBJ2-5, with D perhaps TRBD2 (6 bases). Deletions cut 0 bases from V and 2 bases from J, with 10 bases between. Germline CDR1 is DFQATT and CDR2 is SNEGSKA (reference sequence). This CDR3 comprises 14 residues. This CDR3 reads CSARDGTPQETQYF. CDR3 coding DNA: TGCAGTGCTAGAGACGGGACTCCTCAAGAGACCCAGTACTTC.

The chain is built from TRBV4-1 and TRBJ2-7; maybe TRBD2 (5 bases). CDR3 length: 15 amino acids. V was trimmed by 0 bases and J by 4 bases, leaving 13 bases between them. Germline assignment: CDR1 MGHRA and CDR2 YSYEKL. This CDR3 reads CASSQEQLGPYEQYF. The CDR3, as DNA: TGCGCCAGCAGCCAAGAACAACTAGGTCCGTACGAGCAGTACTTC.

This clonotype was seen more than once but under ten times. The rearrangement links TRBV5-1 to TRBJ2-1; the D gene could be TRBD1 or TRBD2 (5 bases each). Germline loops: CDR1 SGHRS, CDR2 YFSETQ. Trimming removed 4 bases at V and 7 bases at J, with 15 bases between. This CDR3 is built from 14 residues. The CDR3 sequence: CASSTPGPKNEQFF. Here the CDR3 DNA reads TGCGCCAGCAGCACACCGGGACCAAAGAATGAGCAGTTCTTC. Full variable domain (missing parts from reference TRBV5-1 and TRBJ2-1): KAGVTQTPRYLIKTRGQQVTLSCSPISGHRSVSWYQQTPGQGLQFLFEYFSETQRNKGNFPGRFSGRQFSNSRSEMNVSTLELGDSALYLCASSTPGPKNEQFFGPGTRLTVL.

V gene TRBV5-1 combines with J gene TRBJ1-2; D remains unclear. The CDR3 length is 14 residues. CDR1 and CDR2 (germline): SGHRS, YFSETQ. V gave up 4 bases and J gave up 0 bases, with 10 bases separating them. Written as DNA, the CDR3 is TGCGCCAGCAGCCCCCGGACCACTAACTATGGCTACACCTTC. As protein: CASSPRTTNYGYTF.

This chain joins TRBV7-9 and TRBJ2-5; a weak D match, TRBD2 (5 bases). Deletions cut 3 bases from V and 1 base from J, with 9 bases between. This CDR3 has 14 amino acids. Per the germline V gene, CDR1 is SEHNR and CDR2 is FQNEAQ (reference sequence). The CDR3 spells CASSFEGSQETQYF. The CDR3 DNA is TGTGCCAGCAGCTTCGAGGGCAGCCAAGAGACCCAGTACTTC.

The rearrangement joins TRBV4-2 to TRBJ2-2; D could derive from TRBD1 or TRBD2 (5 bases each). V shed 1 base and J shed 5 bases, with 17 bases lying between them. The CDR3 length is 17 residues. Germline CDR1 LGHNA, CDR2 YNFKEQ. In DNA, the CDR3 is TGTGCCAGCAGCCAAGGGGGGATTCGGCAGGGAACCGGGGAGCTGTTTTTT. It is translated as CASSQGGIRQGTGELFF.

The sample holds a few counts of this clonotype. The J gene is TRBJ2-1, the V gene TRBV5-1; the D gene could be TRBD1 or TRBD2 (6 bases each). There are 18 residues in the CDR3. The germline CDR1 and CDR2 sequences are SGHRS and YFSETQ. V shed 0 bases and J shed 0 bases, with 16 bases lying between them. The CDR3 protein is CASSLGLSGGGSYNEQFF. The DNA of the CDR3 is TGCGCCAGCAGCTTGGGACTATCTGGAGGGGGCTCCTACAATGAGCAGTTCTTC.

The CDR3 loop reads CASSRDRGQDTQYF. CDR3 bases: TGTGCCAGCAGCCGAGACAGGGGGCAAGATACGCAGTATTTT. This chain connects TRBV6-5 to TRBJ2-3; 10 bases agree with TRBD1. J gave up 5 bases and V 6 bases, and 5 bases lay outside the gene matches. CDR3 length equals 14 residues. Per the germline V gene, CDR1 is MNHEY and CDR2 is SVGAGI.

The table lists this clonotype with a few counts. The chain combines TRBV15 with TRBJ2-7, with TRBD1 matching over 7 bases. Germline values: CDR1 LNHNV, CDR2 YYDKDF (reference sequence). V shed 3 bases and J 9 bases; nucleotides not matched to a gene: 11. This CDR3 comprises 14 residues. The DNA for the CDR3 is TGTGCCACCAGCAGTACCCGGGACAGCCTCAGGCAGTACTTC. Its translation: CATSSTRDSLRQYF.

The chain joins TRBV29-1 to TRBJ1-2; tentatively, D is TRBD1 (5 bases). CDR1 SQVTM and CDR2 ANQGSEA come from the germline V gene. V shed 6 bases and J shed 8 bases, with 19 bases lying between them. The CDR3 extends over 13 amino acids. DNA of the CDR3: TGCAGCGTGGAGGGGTCGTATTCCTGGGGCTACACCTTC. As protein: CSVEGSYSWGYTF.

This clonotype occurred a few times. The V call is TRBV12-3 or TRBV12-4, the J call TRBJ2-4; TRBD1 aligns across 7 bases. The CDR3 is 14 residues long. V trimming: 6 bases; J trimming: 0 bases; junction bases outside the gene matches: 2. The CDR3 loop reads CASRGQLAKNIQYF. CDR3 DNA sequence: TGTGCCAGCAGGGGACAGCTAGCCAAAAACATTCAGTACTTC.

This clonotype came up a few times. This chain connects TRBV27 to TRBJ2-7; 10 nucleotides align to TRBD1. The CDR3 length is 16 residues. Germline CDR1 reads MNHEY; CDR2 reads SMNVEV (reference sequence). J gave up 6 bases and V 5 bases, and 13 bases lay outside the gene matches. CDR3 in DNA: TGTGCCAGCAGTGGGTTGGTGGGACAGGGGTATCGCGAGCAGTACTTC. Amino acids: CASSGLVGQGYREQYF.

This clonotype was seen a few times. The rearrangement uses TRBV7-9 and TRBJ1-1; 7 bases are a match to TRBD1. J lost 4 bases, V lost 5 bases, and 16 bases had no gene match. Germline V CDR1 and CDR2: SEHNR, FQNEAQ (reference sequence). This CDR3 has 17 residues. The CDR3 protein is CASSLWTGAGGGTEAFF. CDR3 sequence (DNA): TGTGCCAGCAGCCTGTGGACTGGCGCAGGGGGTGGCACTGAAGCTTTCTTT.

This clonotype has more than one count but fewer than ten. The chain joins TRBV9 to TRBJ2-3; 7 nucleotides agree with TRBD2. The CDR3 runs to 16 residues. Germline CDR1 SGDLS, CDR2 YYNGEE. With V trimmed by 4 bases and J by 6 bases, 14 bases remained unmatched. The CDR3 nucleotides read TGTGCCAGCAGCCGGGAGGTTAGCGGCGAGGGGGATACGCAGTATTTT. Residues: CASSREVSGEGDTQYF.

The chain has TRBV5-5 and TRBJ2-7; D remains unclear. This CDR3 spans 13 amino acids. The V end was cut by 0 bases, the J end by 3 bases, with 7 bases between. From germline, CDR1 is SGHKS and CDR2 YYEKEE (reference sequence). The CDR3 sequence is CASSLEYSYEQYF. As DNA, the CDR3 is TGTGCCAGCAGCTTGGAGTACAGCTACGAGCAGTACTTC.

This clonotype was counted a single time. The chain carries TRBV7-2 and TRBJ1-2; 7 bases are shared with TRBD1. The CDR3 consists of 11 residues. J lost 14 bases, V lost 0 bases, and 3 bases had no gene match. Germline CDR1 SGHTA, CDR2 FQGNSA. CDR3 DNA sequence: TGTGCCAGCAGCTTAGCGGGACAGAAGACCTTC. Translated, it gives CASSLAGQKTF.

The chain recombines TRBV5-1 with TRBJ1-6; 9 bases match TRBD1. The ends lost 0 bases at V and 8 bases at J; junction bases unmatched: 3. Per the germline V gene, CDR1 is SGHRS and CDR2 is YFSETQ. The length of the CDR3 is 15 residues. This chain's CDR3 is CASSLAGTGYSPLHF. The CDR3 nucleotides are TGCGCCAGCAGCTTGGCCGGGACAGGGTATTCACCCCTCCACTTT. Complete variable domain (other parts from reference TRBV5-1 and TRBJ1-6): KAGVTQTPRYLIKTRGQQVTLSCSPISGHRSVSWYQQTPGQGLQFLFEYFSETQRNKGNFPGRFSGRQFSNSRSEMNVSTLELGDSALYLCASSLAGTGYSPLHFGNGTRLTVT.

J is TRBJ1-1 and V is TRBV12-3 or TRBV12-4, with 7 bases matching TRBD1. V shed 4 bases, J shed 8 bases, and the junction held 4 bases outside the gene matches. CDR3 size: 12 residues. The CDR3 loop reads CASSYHRGEAFF. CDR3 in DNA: TGTGCCAGCAGTTACCACAGGGGCGAAGCTTTCTTT.

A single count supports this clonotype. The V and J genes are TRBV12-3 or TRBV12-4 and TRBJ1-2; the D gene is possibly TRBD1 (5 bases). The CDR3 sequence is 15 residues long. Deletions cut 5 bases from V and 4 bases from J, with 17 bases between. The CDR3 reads CASSPQPRDSYGYTF. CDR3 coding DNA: TGTGCCAGCAGTCCCCAGCCCCGAGACAGCTATGGCTACACCTTC.

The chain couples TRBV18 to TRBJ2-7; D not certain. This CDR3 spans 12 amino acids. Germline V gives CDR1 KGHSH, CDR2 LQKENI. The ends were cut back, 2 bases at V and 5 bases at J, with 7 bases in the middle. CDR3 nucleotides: TGTGCCAGCTCACCAGGGAAGGACGAGCAGTACTTC. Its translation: CASSPGKDEQYF.

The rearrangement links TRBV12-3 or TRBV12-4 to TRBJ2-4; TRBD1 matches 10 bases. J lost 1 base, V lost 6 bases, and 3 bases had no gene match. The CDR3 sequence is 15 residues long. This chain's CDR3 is CASRGTGAAKNIQYF. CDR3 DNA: TGTGCCAGCAGAGGGACAGGGGCGGCCAAAAACATTCAGTACTTC.

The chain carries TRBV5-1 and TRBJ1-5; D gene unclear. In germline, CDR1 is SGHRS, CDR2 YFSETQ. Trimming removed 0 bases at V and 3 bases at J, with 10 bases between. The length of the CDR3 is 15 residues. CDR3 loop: CASSLGGVNNQPQHF. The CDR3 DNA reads TGCGCCAGCAGCTTGGGTGGGGTAAACAATCAGCCCCAGCATTTT.

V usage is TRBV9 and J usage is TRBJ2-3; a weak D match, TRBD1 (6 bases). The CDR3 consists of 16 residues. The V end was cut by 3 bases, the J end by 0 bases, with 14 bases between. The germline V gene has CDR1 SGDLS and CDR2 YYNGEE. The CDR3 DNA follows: TGTGCCAGCAGCGCACTCACGGGACACAGCACAGATACGCAGTATTTT. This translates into CASSALTGHSTDTQYF. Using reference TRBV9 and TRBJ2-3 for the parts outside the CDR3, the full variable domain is DSGVTQTPKHLITATGQRVTLRCSPRSGDLSVYWYQQSLDQGLQFLIQYYNGEERAKGNILERFSAQQFPDLHSELNLSSLELGDSALYFCASSALTGHSTDTQYFGPGTRLTVL.

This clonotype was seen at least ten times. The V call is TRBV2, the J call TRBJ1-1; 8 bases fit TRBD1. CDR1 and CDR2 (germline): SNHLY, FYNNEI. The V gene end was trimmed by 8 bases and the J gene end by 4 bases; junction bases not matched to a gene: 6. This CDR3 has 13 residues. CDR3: CASGTGGVTEAFF. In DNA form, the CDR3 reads TGTGCCAGCGGAACAGGGGGGGTCACTGAAGCTTTCTTT.

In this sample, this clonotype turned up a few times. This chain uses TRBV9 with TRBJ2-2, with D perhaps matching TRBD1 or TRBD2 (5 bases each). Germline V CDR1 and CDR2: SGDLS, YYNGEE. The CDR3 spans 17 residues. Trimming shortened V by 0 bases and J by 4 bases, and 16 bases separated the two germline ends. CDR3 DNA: TGTGCCAGCAGCGTAGGAAGGGGCGCGAGGGTCACCGGGGAGCTGTTTTTT. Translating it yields CASSVGRGARVTGELFF.

The CDR3 region has the DNA TGTGCCAGCAGCGCGACAGGGGGTGCCGTGAATTCACCCCTCCACTTT. It yields the protein CASSATGGAVNSPLHF. The chain employs TRBV7-9 and TRBJ1-6; 9 nucleotides match TRBD1. Trimming removed 5 bases from V and 7 bases from J; junction bases left unmatched: 9. Germline CDR1 reads SEHNR; CDR2 reads FQNEAQ (reference sequence). The CDR3 has 16 residues.

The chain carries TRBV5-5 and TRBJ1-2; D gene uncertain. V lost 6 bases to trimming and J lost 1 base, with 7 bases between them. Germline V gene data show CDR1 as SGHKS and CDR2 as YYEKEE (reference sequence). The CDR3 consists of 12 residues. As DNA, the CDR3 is TGTGCCAGCACCCGGAGTAACTATGGCTACACCTTC. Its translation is CASTRSNYGYTF.